Each of the 25 T cell receptor beta chains below was sequenced from the same sample in a study of control samples from healthy donors and cancer patients. Using immunoSEQ multiplex PCR, the repertoire was profiled, and TCRdb retains in-frame clones only, with some absent. The data show 150,000 to 200,000 clones, 85% to 95% seen once. The sequenced sample consisted of blood. The source is a woman in her sixties or seventies in good health.

As DNA, the CDR3 is TGTGCCAGTACAGGGCGAAACAGACCCTATGGCTACACCTTC. It yields the protein CASTGRNRPYGYTF. V and J are TRBV6-5 and TRBJ1-2; a weak D match, TRBD1 (6 bases). Germline loops: CDR1 MNHEY, CDR2 SVGAGI. This CDR3 comprises 14 residues. V dropped 9 bases and J dropped 4 bases, with 18 bases sitting between them.

This chain connects TRBV7-3 to TRBJ2-3, with 10 nucleotides matching TRBD2. J gave up 4 bases and V 1 base, and 5 bases lay outside the gene matches. CDR1 SGHTA and CDR2 FQGTGA come from the germline V gene. The CDR3 is 16 amino acids. The CDR3 is CASSLNPSGGADTQYF. CDR3 sequence (DNA): TGTGCCAGCAGCTTAAACCCTAGCGGGGGCGCAGATACGCAGTATTTT.

The genes are TRBV10-3 and TRBJ2-7; D ambiguous. Between the trimmed V and J ends, which lost 3 bases and 0 bases, there was a span of 9 bases. The germline V gene encodes CDR1 ENHRY and CDR2 SYGVKD. This CDR3 is 14 amino acids long. The CDR3 DNA reads as TGTGCCATCAGTGAACGAGACTCCTCCTACGAGCAGTACTTC. Protein: CAISERDSSYEQYF.

This chain joins TRBV7-2 and TRBJ1-1, with 8 bases identical to TRBD1. The CDR3 is 12 residues long. Germline CDR1 reads SGHTA; CDR2 reads FQGNSA. V trimming: 5 bases; J trimming: 13 bases; junction bases outside the gene matches: 9. The CDR3 DNA follows: TGTGCCAGCAGCCACGGACAGGGAGTTCTTTTCTTT. The encoded protein is CASSHGQGVLFF.

J is TRBJ1-3 and V is TRBV12-3 or TRBV12-4; D uncertain. The CDR3 spans 13 residues. Trimming cost V 3 bases and J 3 bases, with 6 bases left between them. CDR3 DNA sequence: TGTGCCAGCAGTTTGGAGATTGGAAACACCATATATTTT. Translating gives CASSLEIGNTIYF.

This chain connects TRBV2 to TRBJ1-1; a weak D match, TRBD1 (6 bases). Trimming shortened V by 6 bases and J by 7 bases, and 15 bases separated the two germline ends. The CDR3 totals 13 residues. Germline V gene sequence: CDR1 SNHLY, CDR2 FYNNEI. The CDR3 nucleotides are TGTGCCAGCAGCGGCTCGGGGGGCGGTGAAGCTTTCTTT. Its translation is CASSGSGGGEAFF.

This sequence joins TRBV3-1 (or the pseudogene TRBV3-2) and TRBJ1-6; D call uncertain. The CDR3 loop spans 13 amino acids. Trimming removed 3 bases from V and 10 bases from J, with 10 bases in between. Germline assignment: CDR1 LGHDT and CDR2 YNNKEL (reference sequence). DNA for the CDR3: TGTGCCAGCAGCCACTGGTGGGTATCACCCCTCCACTTT. It codes for CASSHWWVSPLHF.

V gene TRBV4-1 combines with J gene TRBJ2-2; D is unresolved. Per the germline V gene, CDR1 is MGHRA and CDR2 is YSYEKL. V lost 3 bases and J 2 bases, leaving 7 bases between the germline ends. The length of the CDR3 is 14 residues. The CDR3 loop reads CASSHRQNTGELFF. The DNA for the CDR3 is TGCGCCAGCAGCCACCGACAAAACACCGGGGAGCTGTTTTTT.

The V and J genes are TRBV7-8 and TRBJ1-4, with D uncertain. V lost 5 bases and J lost 8, with 12 bases in between. Germline assignment: CDR1 SGHVS and CDR2 FQNEAQ. There are 13 residues in the CDR3. CDR3 sequence (DNA): TGTGCCAGCAGCGAATCTCAAGAAGAAAAACTGTTTTTT. This gives the protein CASSESQEEKLFF.

The chain uses TRBV19 and TRBJ1-2; D is unclear. The V end was cut by 6 bases, the J end by 5 bases, with 7 bases between. The CDR3 totals 11 residues. Germline CDR1 is LNHDA and CDR2 is SQIVND (reference sequence). The CDR3 loop reads CASRGIYGYTF. The DNA of the CDR3 is TGTGCCAGTAGGGGGATTTATGGCTACACCTTC.

The V call is TRBV19, the J call TRBJ1-1; D is uncertain. With 6 bases removed from V and 12 bases from J, the gap between germline ends came to 17 bases. Per germline, CDR1 LNHDA and CDR2 SQIVND (reference sequence). The CDR3 has 12 residues. CDR3 nucleotides: TGTGCCAGTAGCCTTATAAGCCGCGGACCTTTCTTT. This sequence encodes CASSLISRGPFF.

This clone was seen once. J is TRBJ2-1 and V is TRBV19, with 8 bases lining up with TRBD2. After removal of 1 base from V and 9 bases from J, the junction contained 11 bases not matched to a gene. There are 16 residues in the CDR3. Germline loops: CDR1 LNHDA, CDR2 SQIVND (reference sequence). This chain's CDR3 is CASSIGTRGGGIEQFF. The CDR3 DNA is TGTGCCAGTAGTATAGGTACCCGGGGGGGTGGCATTGAGCAGTTCTTC. Full variable domain (missing parts from reference TRBV19 and TRBJ2-1): DGGITQSPKYLFRKEGQNVTLSCEQNLNHDAMYWYRQDPGQGLRLIYYSQIVNDFQKGDIAEGYSVSREKKESFPLTVTSAQKNPTAFYLCASSIGTRGGGIEQFFGPGTRLTVL.

This rearrangement joins TRBV18 to TRBJ2-2; no reliable D call. The ends were cut back, 3 bases at V and 6 bases at J, with 11 bases in the middle. Germline CDR1 and CDR2: KGHSH and LQKENI. CDR3 length: 14 residues. The CDR3 region is CASSPSGFAGELFF. DNA for the CDR3: TGTGCCAGCTCACCCTCAGGTTTCGCCGGGGAGCTGTTTTTT.

The CDR3 spells CASSLAWKPNYGYTF. CDR3 in DNA: TGTGCCAGCAGCTTAGCCTGGAAACCTAACTATGGCTACACCTTC. V usage is TRBV7-2 and J usage is TRBJ1-2; D gene uncertain. Germline CDR1 reads SGHTA; CDR2 reads FQGNSA. The V end was cut by 0 bases, the J end by 0 bases, with 8 bases between. This CDR3 is 15 amino acids long.

The chain has TRBV9 and TRBJ2-1; 12 positions match TRBD2. Trimming removed 4 bases from V and 4 bases from J; junction bases left unmatched: 6. Germline CDR1 SGDLS, CDR2 YYNGEE. CDR3 size: 16 residues. The CDR3 is CASSPRTSGGYNEQFF. CDR3 coding DNA: TGTGCCAGCAGCCCACGAACTAGCGGGGGGTACAATGAGCAGTTCTTC.

The chain recombines TRBV19 with TRBJ2-7, with 8 bases identical to TRBD1. This CDR3 has 15 amino acids. Germline V gene sequence: CDR1 LNHDA, CDR2 SQIVND (reference sequence). V trimming: 2 bases; J trimming: 7 bases; junction bases outside the gene matches: 10. CDR3 sequence (DNA): TGTGCCAGTAGTATATCGACAGGGGCCCCAGGGGAGCAGTACTTC. Its protein product is CASSISTGAPGEQYF.

This chain uses TRBV12-5 with TRBJ2-5, with D possibly being TRBD1 (6 bases). This CDR3 has 17 residues. Germline lookup yields CDR1 LGHNT and CDR2 FRNRAP. V was pared by 1 base and J by 4 bases, with 19 bases between. This CDR3 reads CASGLGQQQGVGETQYF. DNA for the CDR3: TGTGCTAGTGGTTTGGGCCAACAACAGGGAGTGGGAGAGACCCAGTACTTC.

V usage is TRBV9 and J usage is TRBJ2-5, with D tentatively TRBD2 (6 bases). The CDR3 is 14 amino acids. Deletions cut 4 bases from V and 3 bases from J, with 13 bases between. CDR1 and CDR2 (germline): SGDLS, YYNGEE. The CDR3 is CASSRFGGEETQYF. CDR3 in DNA: TGTGCCAGCAGCCGTTTTGGCGGGGAAGAGACCCAGTACTTC. Looking up the rest from reference TRBV9 and TRBJ2-5 gives the full variable domain: DSGVTQTPKHLITATGQRVTLRCSPRSGDLSVYWYQQSLDQGLQFLIQYYNGEERAKGNILERFSAQQFPDLHSELNLSSLELGDSALYFCASSRFGGEETQYFGPGTRLLVL.

The genes are TRBV7-2 and TRBJ1-6; D is uncertain. The germline V gene encodes CDR1 SGHTA and CDR2 FQGNSA. The CDR3 is made up of 12 amino acids. The V gene lost 4 bases and the J gene lost 7 bases, with 5 bases spanning the gap. The CDR3 nucleotides read TGTGCCAGCAGCTCGGGGAATTCACCCCTCCACTTT. This sequence encodes CASSSGNSPLHF.

The V and J genes are TRBV9 and TRBJ1-5; 8 nucleotides agree with TRBD1. The V segment lost 0 bases and the J segment 4 bases; nucleotides outside the gene matches: 0. The CDR3 is 14 amino acids. The V gene's germline CDR1 is SGDLS and CDR2 YYNGEE. CDR3 DNA: TGTGCCAGCAGCGTAGGGACAGGGAATCAGCCCCAGCATTTT. This encodes CASSVGTGNQPQHF.

This sequence joins TRBV12-3 or TRBV12-4 and TRBJ1-1, with D uncertain. With 6 bases removed from V and 6 bases from J, the gap between germline ends came to 14 bases. This CDR3 region has 13 residues. CDR3 region: CASRPVSNAEAFF. The CDR3 bases are TGTGCCAGCAGACCGGTGTCTAACGCTGAAGCTTTCTTT.

The chain combines TRBV7-3 with TRBJ1-3, with 10 bases lining up with TRBD1. Germline V lookup: CDR1 SGHTA, CDR2 FQGTGA. The CDR3 contains 17 residues. The V gene end was trimmed by 5 bases and the J gene end by 2 bases; junction bases not matched to a gene: 9. In DNA, the CDR3 is TGTGCCAGCAGCCCCGGGACAGGGGTCAGCACTGGAAACACCATATATTTT. Its translation: CASSPGTGVSTGNTIYF.

This clone was seen once. In nucleotides, the CDR3 is TGTGCCAGCAGTTACTCCCGACAGAGACACTACGAGCAGTACTTC. Translated: CASSYSRQRHYEQYF. This sequence joins TRBV6-2 or TRBV6-3 and TRBJ2-7; weak D call: TRBD1 (5 bases). Deletions cut 0 bases from V and 3 bases from J, with 12 bases between. CDR3 size: 15 residues. Looked up from germline, CDR1 is MNHEY and CDR2 is SVGEGT.

J is TRBJ2-3 and V is TRBV11-2; 8 nucleotides agree with TRBD1. Germline V gene lookup returns CDR1 SGHAT and CDR2 FQNNGV. The CDR3 is made up of 17 amino acids. The V gene end was trimmed by 4 bases and the J gene end by 1 base; junction bases not matched to a gene: 10. In nucleotides, the CDR3 is TGTGCCAGCAGCTATCTTGACAGGGGTATTGGCACAGATACGCAGTATTTT. This gives the protein CASSYLDRGIGTDTQYF.

The sample holds one count of this clone. The chain couples TRBV19 to TRBJ2-5; no clear D gene. Germline V lookup: CDR1 LNHDA, CDR2 SQIVND (reference sequence). This CDR3 has 14 residues. The V end was cut by 5 bases, the J end by 5 bases, with 15 bases between. Written as DNA, the CDR3 is TGTGCCAGTAGTGTGAACCGGGTCGGGGAGACCCAGTACTTC. It translates to CASSVNRVGETQYF.